Reported below is one T cell receptor beta chain. The target antigen is unknown. Sequencing targeted expressed TCRB transcripts, as all isolated RNA had been reverse transcribed. The assay was immunoSEQ multiplex PCR, and TCRdb's table has in-frame clones only and misses some. This repertoire shows fewer than 300,000 clones, about 20% found once; its top ten account for 0.025% to 0.035%. The sample comes from a study of beta chain features in type 1 diabetes. Study at large: All samples together contributed almost 110,000,000 sorted cells for examination. Broader study findings: Among all four CD4+ subsets, Type 1 diabetes patients had TCRB CDR3s that were moderately but significantly shorter.

The sequencing input was naive CD4+ T cells from blood. The clonotype was recovered from a woman between 40 and 55 years old with type 1 diabetes.

CDR3 sequence: CASLLETAYEQYF. The CDR3 bases are TGTGCCAGCCTCCTCGAGACAGCCTACGAGCAGTACTTC. This chain links TRBV2 with TRBJ2-7; TRBD1 might be the D (5 bases). V lost 8 bases, J lost 2 bases, and 13 bases lay in between. The germline CDR1 and CDR2 sequences are SNHLY and FYNNEI. CDR3 length: 13 amino acids.